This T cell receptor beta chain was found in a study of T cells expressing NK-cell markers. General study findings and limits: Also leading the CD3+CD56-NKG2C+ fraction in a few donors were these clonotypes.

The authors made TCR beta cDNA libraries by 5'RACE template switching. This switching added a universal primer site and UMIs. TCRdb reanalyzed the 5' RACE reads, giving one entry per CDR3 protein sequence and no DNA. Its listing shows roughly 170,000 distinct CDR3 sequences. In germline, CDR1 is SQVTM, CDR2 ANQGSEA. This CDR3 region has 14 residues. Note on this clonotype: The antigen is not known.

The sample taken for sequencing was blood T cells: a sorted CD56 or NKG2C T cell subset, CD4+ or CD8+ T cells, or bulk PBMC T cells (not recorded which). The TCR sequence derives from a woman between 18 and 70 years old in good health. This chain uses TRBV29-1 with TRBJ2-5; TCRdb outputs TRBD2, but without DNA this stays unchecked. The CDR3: CSVGLAGGPETQYF. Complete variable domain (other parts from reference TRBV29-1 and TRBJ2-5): SAVISQKPSRDICQRGTSLTIQCQVDSQVTMMFWYRQQPGQSLTLIATANQGSEATYESGFVIDKFPISRPNLTFSTLTVSNMSPEDSSIYLCSVGLAGGPETQYFGPGTRLLVL.